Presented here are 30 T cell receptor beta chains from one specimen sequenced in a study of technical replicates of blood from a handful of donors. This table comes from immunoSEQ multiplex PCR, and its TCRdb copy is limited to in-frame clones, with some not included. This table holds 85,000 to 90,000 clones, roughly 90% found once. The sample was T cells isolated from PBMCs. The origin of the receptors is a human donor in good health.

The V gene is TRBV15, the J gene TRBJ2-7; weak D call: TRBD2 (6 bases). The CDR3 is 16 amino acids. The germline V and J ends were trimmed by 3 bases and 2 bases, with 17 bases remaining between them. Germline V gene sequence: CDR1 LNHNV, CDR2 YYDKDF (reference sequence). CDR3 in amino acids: CATSRTGLNLPYEQYF. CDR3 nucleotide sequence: TGTGCCACCAGCAGGACGGGACTGAACCTTCCCTACGAGCAGTACTTC.

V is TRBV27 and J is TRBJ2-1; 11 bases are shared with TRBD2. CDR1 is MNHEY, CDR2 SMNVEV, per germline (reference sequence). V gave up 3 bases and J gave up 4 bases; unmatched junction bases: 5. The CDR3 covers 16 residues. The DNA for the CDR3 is TGTGCCAGCAGTTTGACTAGCGGGATAGGATACAATGAGCAGTTCTTC. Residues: CASSLTSGIGYNEQFF.

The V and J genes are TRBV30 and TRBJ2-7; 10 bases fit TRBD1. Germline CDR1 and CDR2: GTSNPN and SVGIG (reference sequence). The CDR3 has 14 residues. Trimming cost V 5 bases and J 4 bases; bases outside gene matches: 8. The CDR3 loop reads CAWGDRGGAYEQYF. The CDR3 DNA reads TGTGCCTGGGGGGACAGGGGAGGGGCTTACGAGCAGTACTTC.

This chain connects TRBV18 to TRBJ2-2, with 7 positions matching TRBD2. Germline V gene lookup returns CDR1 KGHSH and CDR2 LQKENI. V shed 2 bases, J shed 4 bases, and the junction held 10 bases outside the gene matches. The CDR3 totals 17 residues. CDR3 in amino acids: CASSPGKGGSGTGELFF. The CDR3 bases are TGTGCCAGCTCACCAGGAAAGGGCGGGAGTGGCACCGGGGAGCTGTTTTTT.

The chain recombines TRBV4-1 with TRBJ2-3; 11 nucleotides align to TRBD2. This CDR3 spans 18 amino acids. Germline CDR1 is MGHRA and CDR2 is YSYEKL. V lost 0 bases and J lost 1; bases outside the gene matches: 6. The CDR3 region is CASSQEFSGGARTDTQYF. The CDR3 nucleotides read TGCGCCAGCAGCCAAGAGTTTAGCGGGGGGGCTCGCACAGATACGCAGTATTTT.

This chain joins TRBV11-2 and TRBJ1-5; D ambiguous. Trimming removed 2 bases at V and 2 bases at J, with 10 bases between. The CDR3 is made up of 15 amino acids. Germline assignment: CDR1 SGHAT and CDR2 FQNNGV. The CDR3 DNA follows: TGTGCCAGCAGCTTAACGGGGTTTGGCAATCAGCCCCAGCATTTT. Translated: CASSLTGFGNQPQHF.

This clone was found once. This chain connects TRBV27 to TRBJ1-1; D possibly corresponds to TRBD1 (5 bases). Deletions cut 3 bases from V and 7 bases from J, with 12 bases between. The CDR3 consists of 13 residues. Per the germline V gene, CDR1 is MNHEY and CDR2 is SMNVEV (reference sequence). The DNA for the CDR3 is TGTGCCAGCAGTTTCAGGGTCCCCCTTGAAGCTTTCTTT. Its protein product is CASSFRVPLEAFF.

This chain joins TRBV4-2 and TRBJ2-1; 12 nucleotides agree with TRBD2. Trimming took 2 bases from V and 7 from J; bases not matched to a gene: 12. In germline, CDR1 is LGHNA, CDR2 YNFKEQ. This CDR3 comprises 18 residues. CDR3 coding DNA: TGTGCCAGCAGCCAACCTTATCGGACTAGCGGGAATTTTAATGAGCAGTTCTTC. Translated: CASSQPYRTSGNFNEQFF.

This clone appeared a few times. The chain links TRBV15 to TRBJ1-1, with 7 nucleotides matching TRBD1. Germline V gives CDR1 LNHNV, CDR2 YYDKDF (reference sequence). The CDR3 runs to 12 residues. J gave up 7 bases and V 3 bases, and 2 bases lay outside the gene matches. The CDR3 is CATSRGTDEAFF. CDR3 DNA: TGTGCCACCAGCAGGGGGACAGATGAAGCTTTCTTT.

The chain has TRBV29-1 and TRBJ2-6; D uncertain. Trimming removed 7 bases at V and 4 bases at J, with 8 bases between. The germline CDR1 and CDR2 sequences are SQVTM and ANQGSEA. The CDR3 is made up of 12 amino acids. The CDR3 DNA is TGCAGCGCTAAGCACGGGGCCAACGTCCTGACTTTC. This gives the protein CSAKHGANVLTF.

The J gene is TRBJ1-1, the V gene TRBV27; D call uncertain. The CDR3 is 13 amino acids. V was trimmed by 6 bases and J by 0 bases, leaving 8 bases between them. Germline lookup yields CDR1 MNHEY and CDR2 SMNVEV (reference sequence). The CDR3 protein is CASSGVLNTEAFF. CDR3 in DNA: TGTGCCAGCAGCGGTGTCCTGAACACTGAAGCTTTCTTT.

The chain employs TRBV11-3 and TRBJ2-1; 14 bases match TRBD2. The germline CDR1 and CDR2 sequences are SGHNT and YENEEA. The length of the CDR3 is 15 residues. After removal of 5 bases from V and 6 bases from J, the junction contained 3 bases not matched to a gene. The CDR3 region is CASSLGTSGSNEQFF. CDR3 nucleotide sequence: TGTGCCAGCAGCCTCGGGACTAGCGGGAGCAATGAGCAGTTCTTC.

CDR3 region: CSVAVAGAQDTQYF. As DNA, the CDR3 is TGCAGCGTTGCCGTAGCGGGAGCGCAGGATACGCAGTATTTT. This rearrangement joins TRBV29-1 to TRBJ2-3; 9 bases agree with TRBD2. Germline values: CDR1 SQVTM, CDR2 ANQGSEA. CDR3 length: 14 amino acids. The J segment lost 6 bases and the V segment lost 4 bases, leaving 8 bases of the junction unmatched.

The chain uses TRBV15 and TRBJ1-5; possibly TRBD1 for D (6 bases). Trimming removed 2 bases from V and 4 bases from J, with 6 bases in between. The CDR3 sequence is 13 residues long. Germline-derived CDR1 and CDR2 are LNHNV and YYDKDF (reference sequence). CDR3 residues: CATSRTGNQPQHF. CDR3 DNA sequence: TGTGCCACCAGCAGAACAGGGAATCAGCCCCAGCATTTT.

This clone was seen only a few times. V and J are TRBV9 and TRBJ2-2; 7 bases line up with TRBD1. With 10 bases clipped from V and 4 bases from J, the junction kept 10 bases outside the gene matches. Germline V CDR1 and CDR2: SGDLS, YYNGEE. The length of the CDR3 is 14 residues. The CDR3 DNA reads TGTGCCGCCTCCCAGGGGGTGAGCACCGGGGAGCTGTTTTTT. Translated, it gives CAASQGVSTGELFF.

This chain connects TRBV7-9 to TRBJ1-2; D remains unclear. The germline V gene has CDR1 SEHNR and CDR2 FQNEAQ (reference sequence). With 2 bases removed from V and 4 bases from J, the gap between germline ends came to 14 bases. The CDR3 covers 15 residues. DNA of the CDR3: TGTGCCAGCAGCTTAAATTCCAGGTCGCGCTATGGCTACACCTTC. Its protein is CASSLNSRSRYGYTF.

CDR3 DNA: TGTGCCAGCAGTTTAACAGGGAACACTGAAGCTTTCTTT. It yields the protein CASSLTGNTEAFF. The chain uses TRBV27 and TRBJ1-1; the D gene is possibly TRBD1 (5 bases). The CDR3 runs 13 residues. The germline gives CDR1 MNHEY, CDR2 SMNVEV (reference sequence). Trimming left V 2 bases short and J 1 base short, with 5 bases between.

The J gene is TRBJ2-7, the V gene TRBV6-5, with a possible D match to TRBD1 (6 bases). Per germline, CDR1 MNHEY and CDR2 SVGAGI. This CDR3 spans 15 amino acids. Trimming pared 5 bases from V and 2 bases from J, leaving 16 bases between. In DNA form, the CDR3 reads TGTGCCAGCAGTAGCCCCGGACAGACCGCCTACGAGCAGTACTTC. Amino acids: CASSSPGQTAYEQYF.

The CDR3 protein is CASSLTRGGGPKSNTGELFF. CDR3 DNA sequence: TGTGCCAGCAGCCTAACTAGGGGCGGGGGGCCTAAATCGAACACCGGGGAGCTGTTTTTT. This chain uses TRBV9 with TRBJ2-2; 8 bases are shared with TRBD2. Trimming at V came to 4 bases and at J to 0 bases, leaving 17 bases not matched to a gene. CDR1 is SGDLS and CDR2 is YYNGEE in the germline V gene. This CDR3 region has 20 residues.

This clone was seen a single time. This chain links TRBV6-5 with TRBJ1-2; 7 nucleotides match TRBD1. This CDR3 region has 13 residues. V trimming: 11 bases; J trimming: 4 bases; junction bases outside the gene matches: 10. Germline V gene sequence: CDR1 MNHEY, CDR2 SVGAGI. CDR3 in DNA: TGTGCCTCGCGACAGGGCGGTATCTATGGCTACACCTTC. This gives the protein CASRQGGIYGYTF.

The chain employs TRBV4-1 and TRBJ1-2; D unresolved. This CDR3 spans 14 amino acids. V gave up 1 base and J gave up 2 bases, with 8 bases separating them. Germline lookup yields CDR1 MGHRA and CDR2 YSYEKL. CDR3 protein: CASSQGGGNYGYTF. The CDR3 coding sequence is TGCGCCAGCAGCCAAGGCGGAGGCAACTATGGCTACACCTTC.

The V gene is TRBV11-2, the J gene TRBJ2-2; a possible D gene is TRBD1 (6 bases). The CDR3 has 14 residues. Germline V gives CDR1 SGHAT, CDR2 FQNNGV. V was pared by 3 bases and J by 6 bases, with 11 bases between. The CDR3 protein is CASSFQGPAGELFF. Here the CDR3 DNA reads TGTGCCAGCAGCTTCCAGGGGCCCGCCGGGGAGCTGTTTTTT.

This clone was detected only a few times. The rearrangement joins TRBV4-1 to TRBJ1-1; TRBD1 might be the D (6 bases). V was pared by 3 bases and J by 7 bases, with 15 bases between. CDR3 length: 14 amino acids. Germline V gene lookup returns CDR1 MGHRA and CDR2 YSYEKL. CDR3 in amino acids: CASSHLGTSFEAFF. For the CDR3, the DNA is TGCGCCAGCAGCCACCTCGGGACATCTTTTGAAGCTTTCTTT.

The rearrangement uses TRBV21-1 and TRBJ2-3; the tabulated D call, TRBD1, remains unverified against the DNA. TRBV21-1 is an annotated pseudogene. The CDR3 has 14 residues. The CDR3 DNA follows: TGTGCCAGCAGCTCTAGGGGGAAGACAGATACGCAGTATTTT. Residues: CASSSRGKTDTQYF.

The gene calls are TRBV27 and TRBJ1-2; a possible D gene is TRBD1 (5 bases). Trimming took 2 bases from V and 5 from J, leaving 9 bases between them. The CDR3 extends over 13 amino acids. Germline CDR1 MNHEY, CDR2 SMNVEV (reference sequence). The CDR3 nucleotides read TGTGCCAGCAGTTTAAGGGGAGGATATGGCTACACCTTC. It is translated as CASSLRGGYGYTF.

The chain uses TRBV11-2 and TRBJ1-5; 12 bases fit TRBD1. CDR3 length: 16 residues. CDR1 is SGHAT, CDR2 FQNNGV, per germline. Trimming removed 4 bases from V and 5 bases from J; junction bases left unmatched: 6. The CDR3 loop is CASSYLGQGAHQPQHF. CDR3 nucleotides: TGTGCCAGCAGCTATCTGGGACAGGGGGCGCATCAGCCCCAGCATTTT.

This CDR3 is CASRLAGSSYEQYF. The CDR3 DNA is TGCGCCAGCAGGCTAGCGGGATCCTCCTACGAGCAGTACTTC. The chain couples TRBV4-1 to TRBJ2-7; 9 bases map to TRBD2. CDR1 and CDR2 from the germline V gene are MGHRA and YSYEKL. Trimming took 6 bases from V and 0 from J; bases not matched to a gene: 3. The CDR3 is made up of 14 amino acids.

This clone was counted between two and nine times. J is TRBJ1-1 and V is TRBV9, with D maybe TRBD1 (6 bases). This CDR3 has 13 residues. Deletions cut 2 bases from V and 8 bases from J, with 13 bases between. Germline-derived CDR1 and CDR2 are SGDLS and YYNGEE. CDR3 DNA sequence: TGTGCCAGCAGCGTTTCAGGGGTCAACGAAGCTTTCTTT. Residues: CASSVSGVNEAFF. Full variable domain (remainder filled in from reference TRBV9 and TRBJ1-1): DSGVTQTPKHLITATGQRVTLRCSPRSGDLSVYWYQQSLDQGLQFLIQYYNGEERAKGNILERFSAQQFPDLHSELNLSSLELGDSALYFCASSVSGVNEAFFGQGTRLTVV.

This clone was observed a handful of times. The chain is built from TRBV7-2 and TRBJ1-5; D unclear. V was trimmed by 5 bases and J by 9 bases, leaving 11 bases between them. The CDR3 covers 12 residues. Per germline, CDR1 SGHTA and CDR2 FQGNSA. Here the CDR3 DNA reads TGTGCCAGCAGCCCCCGATCCGGGCCCCAGCATTTT. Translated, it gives CASSPRSGPQHF.

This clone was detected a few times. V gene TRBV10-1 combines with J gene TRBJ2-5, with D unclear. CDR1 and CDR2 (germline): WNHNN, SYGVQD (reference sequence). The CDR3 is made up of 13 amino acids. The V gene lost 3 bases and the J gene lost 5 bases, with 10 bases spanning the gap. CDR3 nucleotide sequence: TGCGCCAGCAGTGATTTTGACACCGAGACCCAGTACTTC. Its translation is CASSDFDTETQYF.